This T cell receptor beta chain was sequenced in a study of blood T cell repertoires in COVID-19. TCRdb's copy holds only in-frame clones and misses some; the assay was immunoSEQ multiplex PCR. There are 250,000 or so clones in the sample; about 91% occur only once, and around 2.8% lies in the top ten. This receptor was obtained from a man between 35 and 55 years old who had been exposed to COVID-19. The sample comprised PBMCs or T cells enriched from blood (not recorded which).

The CDR3 DNA follows: TGTGCCAGCAGCTTAGCGGGGGACAGGGGTTCCAACGAGCAGTACTTC. This gives the protein CASSLAGDRGSNEQYF. The chain recombines TRBV7-9 with TRBJ2-7, with 10 bases matching TRBD1. V dropped 0 bases and J dropped 5; count of bases not matched to a gene: 7. Germline V gene lookup returns CDR1 SEHNR and CDR2 FQNEAQ (reference sequence). The CDR3 runs 16 residues.